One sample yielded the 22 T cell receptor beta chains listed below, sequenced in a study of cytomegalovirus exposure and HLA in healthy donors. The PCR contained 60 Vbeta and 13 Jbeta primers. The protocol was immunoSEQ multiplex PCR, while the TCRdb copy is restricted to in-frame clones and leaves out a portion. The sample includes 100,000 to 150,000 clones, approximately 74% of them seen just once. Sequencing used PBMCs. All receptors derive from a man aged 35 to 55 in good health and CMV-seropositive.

The chain's CDR3 is CASSETQGGKLFF. In DNA form, the CDR3 reads TGTGCCAGCAGTGAAACGCAGGGCGGAAAACTGTTTTTT. J is TRBJ1-4 and V is TRBV2; D possibly corresponds to TRBD1 (5 bases). Germline values: CDR1 SNHLY, CDR2 FYNNEI. V lost 2 bases and J 10 bases, leaving 11 bases between the germline ends. The CDR3 runs 13 residues. Complete variable domain (other parts from reference TRBV2 and TRBJ1-4): EPEVTQTPSHQVTQMGQEVILRCVPISNHLYFYWYRQILGQKVEFLVSFYNNEISEKSEIFDDQFSVERPDGSNFTLKIRSTKLEDSAMYFCASSETQGGKLFFGSGTQLSVL.

The CDR3 DNA sequence: TGCGCCAGCAGTGAGTCGGACAGGGGCTCTGGAAACACCATATATTTT. It yields the protein CASSESDRGSGNTIYF. The chain employs TRBV10-2 and TRBJ1-3, with TRBD1 matching over 9 bases. The CDR3 covers 16 residues. Looked up from germline, CDR1 is WSHSY and CDR2 is SAAADI. The ends lost 0 bases at V and 0 bases at J; junction bases unmatched: 0.

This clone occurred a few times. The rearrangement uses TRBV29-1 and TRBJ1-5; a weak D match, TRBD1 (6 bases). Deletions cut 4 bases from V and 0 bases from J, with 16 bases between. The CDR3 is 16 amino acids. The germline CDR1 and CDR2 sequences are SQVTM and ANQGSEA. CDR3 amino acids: CSVGSRGKVSNQPQHF. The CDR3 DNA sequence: TGCAGCGTTGGAAGCAGGGGTAAGGTTAGCAATCAGCCCCAGCATTTT.

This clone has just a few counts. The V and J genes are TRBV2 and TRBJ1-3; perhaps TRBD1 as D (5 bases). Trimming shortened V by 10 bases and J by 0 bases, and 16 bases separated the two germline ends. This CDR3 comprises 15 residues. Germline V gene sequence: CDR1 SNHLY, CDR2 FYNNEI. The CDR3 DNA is TGTGCCATCGCTACCGACAGTTTCTCTGGAAACACCATATATTTT. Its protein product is CAIATDSFSGNTIYF. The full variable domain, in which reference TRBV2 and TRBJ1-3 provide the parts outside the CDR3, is EPEVTQTPSHQVTQMGQEVILRCVPISNHLYFYWYRQILGQKVEFLVSFYNNEISEKSEIFDDQFSVERPDGSNFTLKIRSTKLEDSAMYFCAIATDSFSGNTIYFGEGSWLTVV.

The CDR3 coding sequence is TGTGCCAGCAGGCCCAGGTCTCCTAGCGGGAGTGGGCAGTATTTT. Translated, it gives CASRPRSPSGSGQYF. The chain has TRBV2 and TRBJ2-3; 10 bases match TRBD2. The V gene end was trimmed by 6 bases and the J gene end by 11 bases; junction bases not matched to a gene: 14. The CDR3 length is 15 residues. CDR1 is SNHLY, CDR2 FYNNEI, per germline.

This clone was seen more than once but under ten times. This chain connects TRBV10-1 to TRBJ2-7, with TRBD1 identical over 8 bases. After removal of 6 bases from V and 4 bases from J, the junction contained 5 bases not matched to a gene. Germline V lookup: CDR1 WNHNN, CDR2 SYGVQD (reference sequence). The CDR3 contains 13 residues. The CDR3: CASSPTGGYEQYF. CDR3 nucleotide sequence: TGCGCCAGCAGCCCCACAGGGGGATACGAGCAGTACTTC.

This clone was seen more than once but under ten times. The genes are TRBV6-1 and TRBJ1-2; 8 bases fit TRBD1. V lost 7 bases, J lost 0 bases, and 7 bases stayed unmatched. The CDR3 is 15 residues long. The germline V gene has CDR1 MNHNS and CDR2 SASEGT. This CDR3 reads CASTGQAKANYGYTF. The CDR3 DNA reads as TGTGCCAGCACGGGACAGGCGAAGGCTAACTATGGCTACACCTTC.

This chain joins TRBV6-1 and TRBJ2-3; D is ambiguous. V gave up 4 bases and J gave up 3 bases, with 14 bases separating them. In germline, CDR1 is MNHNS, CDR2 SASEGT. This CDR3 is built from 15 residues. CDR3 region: CASSALPFVTDTQYF. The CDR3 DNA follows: TGTGCCAGCAGTGCTCTACCTTTCGTGACAGATACGCAGTATTTT.

In DNA form, the CDR3 reads TGCGCCAGCAGCTTGGTTGACAGGGGGCGCGCTGGGGCCAACGTCCTGACTTTC. This translates into CASSLVDRGRAGANVLTF. V usage is TRBV5-1 and J usage is TRBJ2-6, with 10 bases identical to TRBD1. Looked up from germline, CDR1 is SGHRS and CDR2 is YFSETQ. The CDR3 sequence is 18 residues long. Trimming removed 0 bases from V and 2 bases from J; junction bases left unmatched: 5.

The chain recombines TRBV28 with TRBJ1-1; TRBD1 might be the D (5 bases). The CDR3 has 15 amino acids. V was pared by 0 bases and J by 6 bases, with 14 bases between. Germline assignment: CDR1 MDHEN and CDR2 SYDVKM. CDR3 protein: CASSLWGRDSAEAFF. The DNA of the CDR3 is TGTGCCAGCAGTTTATGGGGCAGGGATAGTGCTGAAGCTTTCTTT.

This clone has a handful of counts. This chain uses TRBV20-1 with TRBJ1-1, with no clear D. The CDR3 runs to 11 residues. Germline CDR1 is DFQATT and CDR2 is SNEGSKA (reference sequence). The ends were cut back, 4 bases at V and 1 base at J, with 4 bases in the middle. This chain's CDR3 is CSATRNTEAFF. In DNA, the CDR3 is TGCAGTGCTACCAGGAACACTGAAGCTTTCTTT.

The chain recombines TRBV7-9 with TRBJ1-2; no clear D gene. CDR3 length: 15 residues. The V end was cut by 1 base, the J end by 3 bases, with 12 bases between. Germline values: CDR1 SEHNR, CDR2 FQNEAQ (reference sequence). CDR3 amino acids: CASSLEVPGYYGYTF. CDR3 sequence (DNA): TGTGCCAGCAGCTTAGAAGTTCCAGGATACTATGGCTACACCTTC.

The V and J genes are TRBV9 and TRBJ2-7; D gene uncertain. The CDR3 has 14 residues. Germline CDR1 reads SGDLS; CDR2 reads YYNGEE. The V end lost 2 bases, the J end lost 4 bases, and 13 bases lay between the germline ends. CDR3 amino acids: CASSVRYEAYEQYF. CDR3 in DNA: TGTGCCAGCAGCGTGCGTTATGAGGCATACGAGCAGTACTTC.

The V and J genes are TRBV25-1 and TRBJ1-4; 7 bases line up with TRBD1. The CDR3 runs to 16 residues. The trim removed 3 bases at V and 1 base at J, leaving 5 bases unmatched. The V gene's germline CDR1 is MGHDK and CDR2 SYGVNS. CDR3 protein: CASSDLSGGTNEKLFF. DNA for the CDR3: TGTGCCAGCAGTGACCTCTCAGGGGGAACTAATGAAAAACTGTTTTTT.

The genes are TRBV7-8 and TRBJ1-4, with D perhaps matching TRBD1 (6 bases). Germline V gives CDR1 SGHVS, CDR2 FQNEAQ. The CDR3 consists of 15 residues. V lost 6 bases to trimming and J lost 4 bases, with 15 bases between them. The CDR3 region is CASRPGTRLNEKLFF. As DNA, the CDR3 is TGTGCCAGCAGGCCCGGGACACGCCTTAATGAAAAACTGTTTTTT.

Written as DNA, the CDR3 is TGTGCCTGGGAAAGAGGAGGGGATGGCTACACCTTC. Its protein product is CAWERGGDGYTF. J is TRBJ1-2 and V is TRBV30, with D possibly matching TRBD1 (5 bases). Trimming left V 5 bases short and J 6 bases short, with 13 bases between. The CDR3 is 12 residues long. Germline V gene sequence: CDR1 GTSNPN, CDR2 SVGIG (reference sequence). The full variable domain, in which reference TRBV30 and TRBJ1-2 provide the parts outside the CDR3, is SQTIHQWPATLVQPVGSPLSLECTVEGTSNPNLYWYRQAAGRGLQLLFYSVGIGQISSEVPQNLSASRPQDRQFILSSKKLLLSDSGFYLCAWERGGDGYTFGSGTRLTVV.

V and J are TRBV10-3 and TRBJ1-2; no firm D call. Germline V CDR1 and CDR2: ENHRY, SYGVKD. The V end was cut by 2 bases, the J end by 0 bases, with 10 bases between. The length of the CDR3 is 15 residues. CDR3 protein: CAISEGPYSNYGYTF. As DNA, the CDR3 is TGTGCCATCAGTGAGGGTCCTTACTCTAACTATGGCTACACCTTC.

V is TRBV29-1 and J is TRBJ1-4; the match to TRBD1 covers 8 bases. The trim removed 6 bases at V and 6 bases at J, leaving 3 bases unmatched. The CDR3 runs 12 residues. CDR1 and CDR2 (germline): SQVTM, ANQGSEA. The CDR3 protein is CSVPGQDEKLFF. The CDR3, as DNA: TGCAGCGTCCCGGGACAGGATGAAAAACTGTTTTTT.

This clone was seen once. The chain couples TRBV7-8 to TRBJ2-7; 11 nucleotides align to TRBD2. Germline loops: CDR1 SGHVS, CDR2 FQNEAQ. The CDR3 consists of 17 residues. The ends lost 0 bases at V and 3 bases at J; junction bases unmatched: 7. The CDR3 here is CASSLARFLAGGYEQYF. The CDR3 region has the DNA TGTGCCAGCAGCTTAGCGCGGTTTCTAGCGGGAGGCTACGAGCAGTACTTC.

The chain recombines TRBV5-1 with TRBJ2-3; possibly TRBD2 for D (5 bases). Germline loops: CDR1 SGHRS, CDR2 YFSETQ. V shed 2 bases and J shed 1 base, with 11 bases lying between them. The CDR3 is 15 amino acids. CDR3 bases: TGCGCCAGCAGCTTAGAGTGGGGAGGCACAGATACGCAGTATTTT. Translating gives CASSLEWGGTDTQYF.

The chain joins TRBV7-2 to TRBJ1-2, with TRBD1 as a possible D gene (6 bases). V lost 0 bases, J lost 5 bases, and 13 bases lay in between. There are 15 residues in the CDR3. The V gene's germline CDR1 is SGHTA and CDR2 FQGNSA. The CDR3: CASSLATNQGYGYTF. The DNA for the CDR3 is TGTGCCAGCAGCTTAGCGACCAACCAGGGGTATGGCTACACCTTC.

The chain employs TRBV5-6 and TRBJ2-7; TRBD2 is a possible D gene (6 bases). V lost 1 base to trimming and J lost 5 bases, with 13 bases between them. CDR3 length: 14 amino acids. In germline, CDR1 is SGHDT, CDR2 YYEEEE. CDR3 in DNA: TGTGCCAGCAGCTTGCTGGGGCCGGGGGACGAGCAGTACTTC. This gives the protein CASSLLGPGDEQYF.